Following are 11 T cell receptor beta chains from one sample sequenced in a study of OX40 agonist ivuxolimab in advanced cancers. TCRdb's table, derived via immunoSEQ multiplex PCR, lists solely in-frame clones and lacks some. The table has about 26,000 clones, more than 75% seen once. Sequencing used CD4+ or CD8+ T cells sorted from blood, obtained in a trial of the OX40 agonist ivuxolimab. These TCRs come from an adult with an advanced solid tumor such as melanoma, head and neck, liver or kidney cancer.

This chain connects TRBV6-5 to TRBJ2-7; 8 bases agree with TRBD1. V lost 5 bases and J lost 3; bases outside the gene matches: 9. CDR1 MNHEY and CDR2 SVGAGI come from the germline V gene. The CDR3 has 15 amino acids. The CDR3 reads CASSPGTGEFYEQYF. The CDR3 DNA is TGTGCCAGCAGTCCCGGGACAGGAGAGTTCTACGAGCAGTACTTC.

This chain uses TRBV5-1 with TRBJ2-1; D perhaps matches TRBD2 (5 bases). Germline V lookup: CDR1 SGHRS, CDR2 YFSETQ. The V end lost 4 bases, the J end lost 2 bases, and 19 bases lay between the germline ends. The CDR3 consists of 17 residues. The CDR3 nucleotides read TGCGCCAGCAGCCCTTCTCCCGCCCAAGCGGCCTACAATGAGCAGTTCTTC. Protein: CASSPSPAQAAYNEQFF.

The genes are TRBV6-5 and TRBJ2-5; D unclear. The V gene lost 5 bases and the J gene lost 1 base, with 8 bases spanning the gap. The germline V gene encodes CDR1 MNHEY and CDR2 SVGAGI. This CDR3 has 13 amino acids. CDR3 sequence reads: CASSVQAQETQYF. The CDR3 DNA follows: TGTGCCAGCAGTGTCCAGGCCCAAGAGACCCAGTACTTC.

The CDR3 sequence is CASRSIDRYEQYF. DNA for the CDR3: TGTGCCAGCAGATCAATCGATCGGTACGAGCAGTACTTC. This chain links TRBV28 with TRBJ2-7; D ambiguous. Trimming took off 6 bases at V and 4 bases at J, with 13 bases between the two ends. CDR3 length: 13 residues. The germline V gene encodes CDR1 MDHEN and CDR2 SYDVKM.

CDR3 coding DNA: TGCGCCAGCAGCCATGCTGGGAGGAGCAATCAGCCCCAGCATTTT. It is translated as CASSHAGRSNQPQHF. The chain couples TRBV4-1 to TRBJ1-5, with D hard to call. The V and J ends lost 3 bases and 1 base respectively, with 10 bases between them. Germline CDR1 MGHRA, CDR2 YSYEKL. The CDR3 loop spans 15 amino acids.

The V call is TRBV29-1, the J call TRBJ2-7; D is ambiguous. Germline assignment: CDR1 SQVTM and CDR2 ANQGSEA. This CDR3 has 11 residues. The V end lost 2 bases, the J end lost 1 base, and 3 bases lay between the germline ends. CDR3 sequence (DNA): TGCAGCGTTGAACTGTCCTACGAGCAGTACTTC. Its protein product is CSVELSYEQYF.

Only one count was recorded for this clone. The rearrangement links TRBV9 to TRBJ2-1; weak D call: TRBD2 (5 bases). The germline V and J ends were trimmed by 1 base and 4 bases, with 12 bases remaining between them. This CDR3 comprises 15 residues. Germline V lookup: CDR1 SGDLS, CDR2 YYNGEE. DNA of the CDR3: TGTGCCAGCAGCGTATACAGCGGCCAGTACAATGAGCAGTTCTTC. It specifies CASSVYSGQYNEQFF.

The chain employs TRBV10-2 and TRBJ1-1; 8 bases agree with TRBD1. The V and J ends lost 4 bases and 4 bases, in that order; junction bases with no gene match: 8. The CDR3 spans 15 residues. Germline CDR1 and CDR2: WSHSY and SAAADI. The CDR3 DNA reads TGCGCCAGCAGTGCTTCTCGACAGGGGATCACTGAAGCTTTCTTT. This encodes CASSASRQGITEAFF.

The rearrangement joins TRBV6-5 to TRBJ2-5; D is possibly TRBD1 (6 bases). With 2 bases removed from V and 1 base from J, the gap between germline ends came to 14 bases. The CDR3 totals 16 residues. CDR1 is MNHEY, CDR2 SVGAGI, per germline. In nucleotides, the CDR3 is TGTGCCAGCAGTTACCGGGGACACTTGTCCCAAGAGACCCAGTACTTC. It codes for CASSYRGHLSQETQYF.

The chain uses TRBV5-4 and TRBJ2-7, with 7 bases matching TRBD1. CDR1 is SGHNT and CDR2 is YYREEE in the germline V gene (reference sequence). CDR3 length equals 13 residues. With 3 bases clipped from V and 3 bases from J, the junction kept 3 bases outside the gene matches. CDR3 sequence: CASSSGQNYEQYF. The CDR3 nucleotides are TGTGCCAGCAGCTCGGGACAGAACTACGAGCAGTACTTC.

This clone was picked up many times. The J gene is TRBJ1-1, the V gene TRBV10-2; TRBD1 is a possible D gene (6 bases). CDR3 length equals 14 residues. Between the trimmed V and J ends, which lost 0 bases and 4 bases, there was a span of 9 bases. Germline V gene data show CDR1 as WSHSY and CDR2 as SAAADI. The DNA of the CDR3 is TGCGCCAGCAGTGAGTCAGGGACAAGCACTGAAGCTTTCTTT. It translates to CASSESGTSTEAFF.